This TCR beta chain originates from a study of Graves' ophthalmopathy and Graves' hyperthyroidism. Exclusion applied to patients with other autoimmune diseases, uncontrolled infections, pregnancy or lactation. From RNA, the CDR3 regions of TCR beta chains were amplified and sequenced. First-round RT-PCR used HTBI primers; second-round multiplex PCR followed. TCRdb re-called the multiplex PCR reads with MiXCR, one entry per CDR3 protein. The sample contains 200,000 to 300,000 distinct CDR3 sequences, around 42% of which appear only once. This clonotype appeared a single time. Sequenced sample: peripheral blood. The receptor's source is an adult man with Graves' ophthalmopathy.

The CDR3 nucleotides are TGCGCCAGCACGCAAGACAGGGGGGAGCTGTTTTTT. Its translation: CASTQDRGELFF. V is TRBV10-1 and J is TRBJ2-2; TRBD1 might be the D (6 bases). The CDR3 is 12 residues long. Trimming shortened V by 7 bases and J by 8 bases, and 11 bases separated the two germline ends. Germline V CDR1 and CDR2: WNHNN, SYGVQD (reference sequence).